Below are 32 T cell receptor beta chains sequenced from a single sample in a study of memory B cells and T cells in multiple sclerosis (dated by TCRdb to 2016 to 2019). The method was the immunoSEQ multiplex PCR assay. TCRdb provides this immuneACCESS table in a form limited to in-frame rearrangements. Some clones are lacking; in checked studies, under half of them reflect an unresolved V gene, and why the rest are absent is not known. A total of around 50,000 clones appear in this sample, around 80% of them only once. The ten largest clones capture 0.85% to 1.2% of the sample. These TCRs are of unknown antigen specificity. After stimulus-free culture of CFSE-labeled PBMCs, the autoproliferating (CFSEdim) and non-proliferating (CFSEhi) T cell fractions were sequenced separately. In total, some 5x10^7 CFSE-labeled PBMCs were cultured without stimulus for six to eight days, after which replicate wells were pooled.

Sequencing used PBMCs from blood kept in culture. Source of these receptors: a human donor with multiple sclerosis.

This sequence joins TRBV7-8 and TRBJ2-1; D possibly uses TRBD1 or TRBD2 (5 bases each). Germline lookup yields CDR1 SGHVS and CDR2 FQNEAQ. CDR3 length: 16 residues. The V end lost 1 base, the J end lost 0 bases, and 10 bases lay between the germline ends. CDR3 protein: CASSLGGGLSYNEQFF. CDR3 DNA sequence: TGTGCCAGCAGCTTAGGGGGCGGGCTCTCCTACAATGAGCAGTTCTTC.

The CDR3 sequence is CASRGAGSNTGELFF. CDR3 nucleotide sequence: TGTGCCAGCCGAGGGGCTGGATCGAACACCGGGGAGCTGTTTTTT. The chain is built from TRBV7-3 and TRBJ2-2; possibly TRBD1 or TRBD2 for D (5 bases each). CDR1 and CDR2 from the germline V gene are SGHTA and FQGTGA. This CDR3 comprises 15 residues. V lost 8 bases, J lost 0 bases, and 13 bases lay in between.

The V and J genes are TRBV7-8 and TRBJ1-1; D remains unclear. The CDR3 has 14 amino acids. With 4 bases removed from V and 3 bases from J, the gap between germline ends came to 12 bases. Germline V gene lookup returns CDR1 SGHVS and CDR2 FQNEAQ. CDR3 in amino acids: CASSSQTIDTEAFF. The CDR3 DNA reads TGTGCCAGCAGCTCCCAGACGATAGACACTGAAGCTTTCTTT.

This clone was detected only once. This chain connects TRBV5-4 to TRBJ1-2; D possibly corresponds to TRBD1 (6 bases). Germline CDR1 is SGHNT and CDR2 is YYREEE (reference sequence). This CDR3 comprises 15 residues. V lost 4 bases, J lost 1 base, and 14 bases lay in between. CDR3 bases: TGTGCCAGCAGCAGCCCCAGGGGAAGTAACTATGGCTACACCTTC. Protein sequence: CASSSPRGSNYGYTF.

The gene calls are TRBV2 and TRBJ1-2; a possible D gene is TRBD1 (5 bases). Germline V CDR1 and CDR2: SNHLY, FYNNEI. Trimming stripped 2 bases from V and 8 bases from J, with 9 bases between. The CDR3 length is 12 residues. The CDR3 DNA sequence: TGTGCCAGCAGTGAAACTGGGGCGGGCTACACCTTC. Its translation is CASSETGAGYTF.

This clone was seen only once. The rearrangement joins TRBV11-3 to TRBJ2-7; the match to TRBD2 covers 7 bases. The CDR3 loop spans 15 amino acids. The germline gives CDR1 SGHNT, CDR2 YENEEA. J gave up 5 bases and V 4 bases, and 11 bases lay outside the gene matches. CDR3 loop: CASSSTRGGFDEQYF. CDR3 nucleotides: TGTGCCAGCAGCTCAACCCGGGGAGGGTTCGACGAGCAGTACTTC.

The sample holds one count of this clone. The genes are TRBV7-3 and TRBJ1-1; D is perhaps TRBD1 (5 bases). The CDR3 totals 13 residues. V lost 5 bases to trimming and J lost 4 bases, with 11 bases between them. From germline, CDR1 is SGHTA and CDR2 FQGTGA. CDR3 DNA: TGTGCCAGCAGCCGGCAAGGGGTCACTGAAGCTTTCTTT. The encoded protein is CASSRQGVTEAFF.

This chain connects TRBV27 to TRBJ2-2; D is ambiguous. V was cut by 2 bases and J by 3 bases, with 13 bases left in between. The V gene's germline CDR1 is MNHEY and CDR2 SMNVEV (reference sequence). The CDR3 has 16 residues. The CDR3 DNA reads TGTGCCAGCAGTTTAAACCCAAACGGCTACACCGGGGAGCTGTTTTTT. It translates to CASSLNPNGYTGELFF.

The V and J genes are TRBV5-1 and TRBJ2-1, with a weak D call TRBD2 (5 bases). The germline V and J ends were trimmed by 0 bases and 1 base, with 11 bases remaining between them. Looked up from germline, CDR1 is SGHRS and CDR2 is YFSETQ. CDR3 length: 16 amino acids. The CDR3 bases are TGCGCCAGCAGCTTGGCCGGGATCTCGTCCTACAATGAGCAGTTCTTC. Protein product: CASSLAGISSYNEQFF.

The V call is TRBV7-2, the J call TRBJ1-2; weak D call: TRBD1 (6 bases). This CDR3 region has 16 residues. V lost 2 bases and J 2 bases, leaving 15 bases between the germline ends. CDR1 and CDR2 (germline): SGHTA, FQGNSA. As DNA, the CDR3 is TGTGCCAGCAGCTTATTCTCCAGGGGCGGGAACTATGGCTACACCTTC. The encoded protein is CASSLFSRGGNYGYTF.

This clone was seen only a few times. The chain has TRBV7-2 and TRBJ2-3; D could derive from TRBD1 or TRBD2 (6 bases each). Germline CDR1 and CDR2: SGHTA and FQGNSA. The CDR3 covers 15 residues. V shed 5 bases and J shed 5 bases, with 17 bases lying between them. The CDR3 DNA is TGTGCCAGCAGCCTCCGGAGGGGGGCCGGAGATACGCAGTATTTT. Protein product: CASSLRRGAGDTQYF. Looking up the rest from reference TRBV7-2 and TRBJ2-3 gives the full variable domain: GAGVSQSPSNKVTEKGKDVELRCDPISGHTALYWYRQSLGQGLEFLIYFQGNSAPDKSGLPSDRFSAERTGGSVSTLTIQRTQQEDSAVYLCASSLRRGAGDTQYFGPGTRLTVL.

This clone was counted a single time. The rearrangement links TRBV6-5 to TRBJ2-6; D gene unclear. Germline assignment: CDR1 MNHEY and CDR2 SVGAGI. This CDR3 is 14 amino acids long. Trimming removed 2 bases at V and 0 bases at J, with 2 bases between. Here the CDR3 reads CASSYGSGANVLTF. In DNA, the CDR3 is TGTGCCAGCAGTTACGGCTCTGGGGCCAACGTCCTGACTTTC.

J is TRBJ1-5 and V is TRBV7-2; D gene ambiguous. From germline, CDR1 is SGHTA and CDR2 FQGNSA. CDR3 size: 14 residues. V lost 2 bases and J 4 bases, leaving 9 bases between the germline ends. CDR3 loop: CASSLLGGNQPQHF. The CDR3 DNA reads TGTGCCAGCAGCTTATTAGGAGGGAATCAGCCCCAGCATTTT.

The table lists this clone with a few counts. The J gene is TRBJ1-5, the V gene TRBV2; D unresolved. Deletions cut 2 bases from V and 1 base from J, with 15 bases between. The CDR3 consists of 17 residues. Per germline, CDR1 SNHLY and CDR2 FYNNEI. CDR3 bases: TGTGCCAGCAGTGAACCCCTACAGACTCTGAGCAATCAGCCCCAGCATTTT. As protein: CASSEPLQTLSNQPQHF.

V is TRBV5-6 and J is TRBJ1-2; no clear D gene. The CDR3 spans 14 residues. CDR1 and CDR2 from the germline V gene are SGHDT and YYEEEE. V lost 4 bases to trimming and J lost 6 bases, with 16 bases between them. The CDR3 DNA sequence: TGTGCCAGCAGCATGACGGACGGTGTGCATGGCTACACCTTC. Its protein product is CASSMTDGVHGYTF.

The chain links TRBV6-5 to TRBJ1-5; 7 bases are a match to TRBD1. Trimming took 4 bases from V and 5 from J; bases not matched to a gene: 5. The length of the CDR3 is 14 residues. The germline gives CDR1 MNHEY, CDR2 SVGAGI. DNA of the CDR3: TGTGCCAGCAGTTCTAGACAGGGAGATCAGCCCCAGCATTTT. This sequence encodes CASSSRQGDQPQHF.

The chain combines TRBV28 with TRBJ2-7, with 7 bases identical to TRBD1. Germline loops: CDR1 MDHEN, CDR2 SYDVKM. This CDR3 spans 15 amino acids. The V gene end was trimmed by 6 bases and the J gene end by 2 bases; junction bases not matched to a gene: 10. CDR3 nucleotide sequence: TGTGCCAGCAGGAATACCGGGACAGTAACCTACGAGCAGTACTTC. Protein: CASRNTGTVTYEQYF.

The rearrangement joins TRBV14 to TRBJ2-3, with 8 bases aligning to TRBD2. Germline V lookup: CDR1 SGHDN, CDR2 FVKESK. With V trimmed by 3 bases and J by 4 bases, 6 bases remained unmatched. CDR3 length: 15 residues. DNA of the CDR3: TGTGCCAGCAGCCATCCTGAGCGGGGGTCAGATACGCAGTATTTT. Its translation: CASSHPERGSDTQYF.

V usage is TRBV15 and J usage is TRBJ2-7, with D unresolved. The CDR3 has 14 amino acids. The germline CDR1 and CDR2 sequences are LNHNV and YYDKDF (reference sequence). V was pared by 0 bases and J by 3 bases, with 9 bases between. The CDR3 reads CATSRDGLGYEQYF. CDR3 nucleotides: TGTGCCACCAGCAGAGATGGATTAGGCTACGAGCAGTACTTC.

The genes are TRBV6-5 and TRBJ2-1; 7 positions agree with TRBD2. The CDR3 contains 14 residues. Germline CDR1 is MNHEY and CDR2 is SVGAGI. J lost 7 bases, V lost 6 bases, and 9 bases had no gene match. This CDR3 reads CASSPTGGGNEQFF. The CDR3 nucleotides are TGTGCCAGCAGCCCGACGGGCGGGGGAAATGAGCAGTTCTTC.

The V gene is TRBV5-6, the J gene TRBJ2-5; the D call may be TRBD1 or TRBD2 (7 bases each). V lost 2 bases, J lost 5 bases, and 16 bases lay in between. Germline V lookup: CDR1 SGHDT, CDR2 YYEEEE. The CDR3 covers 15 residues. The CDR3 protein is CASSFPGGAMETQYF. The CDR3 DNA is TGTGCCAGCAGCTTCCCAGGGGGGGCGATGGAGACCCAGTACTTC.

This clone was observed once. This CDR3 is CASSLGGTKGNEQFF. CDR3 nucleotide sequence: TGTGCCAGCAGTCTGGGGGGGACGAAGGGCAATGAGCAGTTCTTC. The V and J genes are TRBV6-5 and TRBJ2-1, with 7 bases lining up with TRBD2. Trimming took 5 bases from V and 6 from J; bases not matched to a gene: 10. The germline gives CDR1 MNHEY, CDR2 SVGAGI. The CDR3 extends over 15 amino acids.

V and J are TRBV19 and TRBJ1-1; D is perhaps TRBD1 (6 bases). Germline-derived CDR1 and CDR2 are LNHDA and SQIVND (reference sequence). The CDR3 extends over 14 amino acids. V was shortened by 7 bases and J by 2 bases, with 14 bases between the two germline ends. CDR3 loop: CASKMGASNTEAFF. CDR3 coding DNA: TGTGCCAGTAAAATGGGGGCTAGTAACACTGAAGCTTTCTTT.

The chain combines TRBV27 with TRBJ1-2, with TRBD1 matching 7 bases. The V gene end was trimmed by 6 bases and the J gene end by 4 bases; junction bases not matched to a gene: 11. This CDR3 is 15 amino acids long. Looked up from germline, CDR1 is MNHEY and CDR2 is SMNVEV (reference sequence). As DNA, the CDR3 is TGTGCCAGCAGCACGACAGGGCGTACTAGCTATGGCTACACCTTC. It encodes CASSTTGRTSYGYTF.

CDR3 sequence reads: CASSWDSNQPQHF. For the CDR3, the DNA is TGTGCCAGCAGTTGGGATAGCAATCAGCCCCAGCATTTT. The chain links TRBV27 to TRBJ1-5; no clear D. The CDR3 is made up of 13 amino acids. The germline CDR1 and CDR2 sequences are MNHEY and SMNVEV (reference sequence). V was clipped by 4 bases and J by 0 bases, with 4 bases between them.

The chain has TRBV18 and TRBJ2-1, with TRBD1 as a possible D gene (6 bases). Germline CDR1 KGHSH, CDR2 LQKENI. Trimming removed 4 bases at V and 3 bases at J, with 7 bases between. The CDR3 has 13 residues. The CDR3 bases are TGTGCCAGCTCACTGACAGGCTACAATGAGCAGTTCTTC. This translates into CASSLTGYNEQFF.

This chain connects TRBV5-1 to TRBJ1-1, with 7 positions matching TRBD1. Germline CDR1 and CDR2: SGHRS and YFSETQ. The ends lost 3 bases at V and 0 bases at J; junction bases unmatched: 5. The CDR3 consists of 15 residues. The CDR3 is CASSSGTVLNTEAFF. In nucleotides, the CDR3 is TGCGCCAGCAGCTCCGGGACAGTTTTGAACACTGAAGCTTTCTTT.

J is TRBJ2-7 and V is TRBV4-1; D could derive from TRBD1 or TRBD2 (5 bases each). The CDR3 spans 19 residues. Trimming stripped 1 base from V and 3 bases from J, with 25 bases between. In germline, CDR1 is MGHRA, CDR2 YSYEKL. In DNA, the CDR3 is TGCGCCAGCAGCCAAGGGAAGGTTTGGGGGAGAGCGCTCCTCTACGAGCAGTACTTC. Its protein is CASSQGKVWGRALLYEQYF.

The chain recombines TRBV30 with TRBJ1-6; TRBD1 might be the D (6 bases). The CDR3 spans 13 residues. V was pared by 3 bases and J by 9 bases, with 12 bases between. Germline assignment: CDR1 GTSNPN and CDR2 SVGIG (reference sequence). The CDR3 DNA reads TGTGCCTGGAGCAGGGGTGACGGTTCACCCCTCCACTTT. This sequence encodes CAWSRGDGSPLHF.

V is TRBV6-1 and J is TRBJ1-5; perhaps TRBD1 as D (6 bases). Germline assignment: CDR1 MNHNS and CDR2 SASEGT. Deletions cut 6 bases from V and 2 bases from J, with 11 bases between. CDR3 length: 14 residues. The CDR3 nucleotides read TGTGCCAGCAGCTCCTCAGGGGGCAATCAGCCCCAGCATTTT. It is translated as CASSSSGGNQPQHF.

The chain employs TRBV7-8 and TRBJ2-6; no clear D. The germline V and J ends were trimmed by 2 bases and 4 bases, with 9 bases remaining between them. The CDR3 length is 15 residues. CDR1 and CDR2 (germline): SGHVS, FQNEAQ. The CDR3 protein is CASSLKREGANVLTF. As DNA, the CDR3 is TGTGCCAGCAGCTTAAAGAGAGAAGGGGCCAACGTCCTGACTTTC.

The chain recombines TRBV11-2 with TRBJ2-1; the D gene could be TRBD1 or TRBD2 (5 bases each). V lost 3 bases and J lost 6, with 9 bases in between. Per germline, CDR1 SGHAT and CDR2 FQNNGV. CDR3 size: 13 residues. CDR3 sequence: CASSFSGTNEQFF. DNA for the CDR3: TGTGCCAGCAGCTTTTCGGGGACCAATGAGCAGTTCTTC. The full variable domain, with the rest looked up from reference TRBV11-2 and TRBJ2-1, is EAGVAQSPRYKIIEKRQSVAFWCNPISGHATLYWYQQILGQGPKLLIQFQNNGVVDDSQLPKDRFSAERLKGVDSTLKIQPAKLEDSAVYLCASSFSGTNEQFFGPGTRLTVL.